This T cell receptor (beta chain) was identified during a study of regulatory T cells in long-lasting Graves disease. The authors built TCR beta libraries using iRepertoire HTBI primers and Arm-PCR of CDR3 regions. Via MiXCR, TCRdb re-called the multiplex PCR reads, giving one row per CDR3 protein. Of 400,000 to 500,000 distinct CDR3 sequences listed, around 15% were seen once; the top ten hold about 25%. CDR1 and CDR2 from the germline V gene are SEHNR and FQNEAQ (reference sequence). The CDR3 has 16 amino acids. Germline trimming cut 11 bases from V and 2 bases from J; bases unmatched to any gene: 14. The sample's time point: newly diagnosed GD, antithyroid drugs for less than 3 months. Researchers made the TCR library from RNA that was extracted from PBMCs. Ten or more counts support this clonotype. These same data were also listed under a study on T cells in Graves' hyperthyroidism and ophthalmopathy.

Here the sequenced sample was peripheral blood mononuclear cells (PBMCs), taken at new diagnosis, from a patient treated with antithyroid drugs. The TCR originated in a woman aged 18-29 years with Graves disease. The chain couples TRBV7-9 to TRBJ2-3; 9 positions match TRBD2. The CDR3: CAVGGEAGGPTDTQYF. The CDR3 DNA is TGTGCCGTAGGTGGCGAGGCGGGAGGGCCCACAGATACGCAGTATTTT.